The 19 T cell receptor beta chains reported below all come from one sample, sequenced in a study of control samples from healthy donors and cancer patients. Here immunoSEQ multiplex PCR was the method, and the copy in TCRdb shows in-frame clones only, minus some. Here the sample spans approximately 94,000 clones, about 90% being singletons. Sequencing was done on a sample of blood. These receptors came from a woman between 50 and 59 years old in good health.

CDR3 residues: CSGGVLAGNTGELFF. The CDR3 coding sequence is TGCAGCGGTGGGGTACTAGCGGGGAACACCGGGGAGCTGTTTTTT. The chain is built from TRBV29-1 and TRBJ2-2; the match to TRBD2 covers 9 bases. Germline values: CDR1 SQVTM, CDR2 ANQGSEA. This CDR3 is 15 amino acids long. The V segment lost 7 bases and the J segment 1 base; nucleotides outside the gene matches: 7.

The V call is TRBV6-5, the J call TRBJ1-6; 7 bases match TRBD1. The junction had 5 bases not matched to a gene; V was cut back by 2 bases and J by 10 bases. Germline CDR1 reads MNHEY; CDR2 reads SVGAGI. The CDR3 covers 14 residues. The CDR3 loop is CASSYETGASPLHF. The CDR3 coding sequence is TGTGCCAGCAGTTACGAAACAGGGGCCTCACCCCTCCACTTT.

The CDR3 nucleotides are TGTGCCAGCAGCCAAGAGCTCCGGACTAGCGGGCAATTTCCCCTCAAGCAGTTCTTC. This translates into CASSQELRTSGQFPLKQFF. This chain joins TRBV4-2 and TRBJ2-1; 11 bases fit TRBD2. The V gene's germline CDR1 is LGHNA and CDR2 YNFKEQ. The CDR3 length is 19 residues. The ends lost 0 bases at V and 11 bases at J; junction bases unmatched: 18.

This sequence joins TRBV12-5 and TRBJ2-2, with 7 positions matching TRBD1. Per the germline V gene, CDR1 is LGHNT and CDR2 is FRNRAP. The J segment lost 7 bases and the V segment lost 2 bases, leaving 4 bases of the junction unmatched. This CDR3 has 14 amino acids. In DNA, the CDR3 is TGTGCTAGTGGTTTGCGACAGGGCGGCGGGGAGCTGTTTTTT. It yields the protein CASGLRQGGGELFF.

The chain uses TRBV29-1 and TRBJ2-5; TRBD1 agrees at 11 bases. CDR1 is SQVTM and CDR2 is ANQGSEA in the germline V gene. Trimming took 3 bases from V and 1 from J; bases not matched to a gene: 10. The CDR3 contains 17 residues. The chain's CDR3 is CSVDSGQGAYFQETQYF. The CDR3 DNA is TGCAGCGTTGATTCAGGACAGGGGGCATATTTCCAAGAGACCCAGTACTTC.

The rearrangement uses TRBV6-1 and TRBJ2-6; tentatively, D is TRBD1 or TRBD2 (5 bases each). Trimming removed 2 bases at V and 1 base at J, with 6 bases between. The CDR3 length is 15 residues. Germline V gives CDR1 MNHNS, CDR2 SASEGT. In DNA form, the CDR3 reads TGTGCCAGCAGTGAATGGGGGTCTGGGGCCAACGTCCTGACTTTC. The encoded protein is CASSEWGSGANVLTF.

The J gene is TRBJ1-2, the V gene TRBV3-1 (or the pseudogene TRBV3-2), with unresolved D. V was clipped by 3 bases and J by 4 bases, with 12 bases between them. CDR1 is LGHDT and CDR2 is YNNKEL in the germline V gene (reference sequence). The CDR3 covers 14 residues. This chain's CDR3 is CASSHLQVSYGYTF. The CDR3 DNA sequence: TGTGCCAGCAGCCATCTCCAGGTCTCCTATGGCTACACCTTC.

The gene calls are TRBV5-6 and TRBJ2-7; a weak D match, TRBD1 (6 bases). This CDR3 comprises 10 residues. The germline V gene has CDR1 SGHDT and CDR2 YYEEEE. CDR3 region: CASSSISGDV. The CDR3 coding sequence is TGTGCCAGCAGCTCGATCTCAGGGGACGTC.

The rearrangement uses TRBV19 and TRBJ2-2; 10 bases are shared with TRBD2. This CDR3 is 17 amino acids long. V lost 0 bases and J lost 7; bases outside the gene matches: 8. The germline V gene encodes CDR1 LNHDA and CDR2 SQIVND (reference sequence). CDR3 in amino acids: CASSIDLSSGRVGELFF. The DNA of the CDR3 is TGTGCCAGTAGTATAGATTTAAGCAGCGGGAGGGTCGGGGAGCTGTTTTTT.

The chain couples TRBV7-3 to TRBJ2-1; D unresolved. V was pared by 5 bases and J by 9 bases, with 14 bases between. The CDR3 runs to 13 residues. Looked up from germline, CDR1 is SGHTA and CDR2 is FQGTGA. The CDR3 reads CASSPRPKSEQFF. CDR3 coding DNA: TGTGCCAGCAGCCCCCGCCCGAAGAGTGAGCAGTTCTTC.

This clone was seen only once. The chain recombines TRBV7-8 with TRBJ1-1; 8 bases fit TRBD1. The germline V gene has CDR1 SGHVS and CDR2 FQNEAQ. The CDR3 is 15 residues long. The ends lost 2 bases at V and 4 bases at J; junction bases unmatched: 6. The DNA of the CDR3 is TGTGCCAGCAGCTTAACGGACAGGGTGGGCACTGAAGCTTTCTTT. Amino acids: CASSLTDRVGTEAFF.

The chain couples TRBV19 to TRBJ1-4, with 9 positions matching TRBD1. Germline assignment: CDR1 LNHDA and CDR2 SQIVND (reference sequence). The V and J ends lost 6 bases and 2 bases, in that order; junction bases with no gene match: 4. There are 15 residues in the CDR3. CDR3 sequence reads: CASRRDRVTNEKLFF. The CDR3 nucleotides are TGTGCCAGTAGGAGGGACAGGGTTACTAATGAAAAACTGTTTTTT.

CDR3 amino acids: CASSRGQGANTGELFF. The DNA for the CDR3 is TGCGCCAGCAGCCGGGGACAGGGCGCGAACACCGGGGAGCTGTTTTTT. V is TRBV5-1 and J is TRBJ2-2; 9 bases align to TRBD1. Unmatched junction bases numbered 4, after V lost 4 bases and J lost 0 bases. Germline V gene lookup returns CDR1 SGHRS and CDR2 YFSETQ. CDR3 length: 16 residues.

This sequence joins TRBV14 and TRBJ2-3; TRBD1 might be the D (7 bases). Germline CDR1 and CDR2: SGHDN and FVKESK. V shed 5 bases and J shed 4 bases, with 10 bases lying between them. There are 13 residues in the CDR3. In DNA form, the CDR3 reads TGTGCCAGCAGCGGAGGGGGCTCAGATACGCAGTATTTT. Its translation is CASSGGGSDTQYF.

The chain employs TRBV19 and TRBJ1-2; the D gene is possibly TRBD1 (5 bases). V was clipped by 5 bases and J by 5 bases, with 12 bases between them. The germline CDR1 and CDR2 sequences are LNHDA and SQIVND (reference sequence). There are 13 residues in the CDR3. The CDR3 DNA reads as TGTGCCAGTAGTGGGGGGGAGAGGTATGGCTACACCTTC. Protein sequence: CASSGGERYGYTF. The full variable domain, rest sourced from reference TRBV19 and TRBJ1-2, is DGGITQSPKYLFRKEGQNVTLSCEQNLNHDAMYWYRQDPGQGLRLIYYSQIVNDFQKGDIAEGYSVSREKKESFPLTVTSAQKNPTAFYLCASSGGERYGYTFGSGTRLTVV.

V is TRBV5-3 and J is TRBJ2-5, with 8 bases lining up with TRBD1. TRBV5-3 is assigned to the ORF class and has an uncertain function. V shed 8 bases, J shed 1 base, and the junction held 13 bases outside the gene matches. The CDR3 sequence is 16 residues long. CDR3 protein: CARSTGAKGSQETQYF. CDR3 in DNA: TGTGCCAGGTCGACAGGGGCGAAAGGAAGCCAAGAGACCCAGTACTTC.

J is TRBJ2-1 and V is TRBV3-1 (or the pseudogene TRBV3-2), with no clear D. Between the trimmed V and J ends, which lost 0 bases and 2 bases, there was a span of 11 bases. The CDR3 has 16 residues. Germline V gene lookup returns CDR1 LGHDT and CDR2 YNNKEL (reference sequence). CDR3 amino acids: CASSQDSVSPYNEQFF. CDR3 sequence (DNA): TGTGCCAGCAGCCAAGATTCAGTGTCCCCCTACAATGAGCAGTTCTTC.

V is TRBV9 and J is TRBJ2-1, with a possible D match to TRBD2 (6 bases). Trimming left V 0 bases short and J 5 bases short, with 18 bases between. Germline V gene data show CDR1 as SGDLS and CDR2 as YYNGEE. The CDR3 has 17 residues. The DNA for the CDR3 is TGTGCCAGCAGCGTAGGGAGGGTTTGGGGCCGAGACAATGAGCAGTTCTTC. It translates to CASSVGRVWGRDNEQFF.

V and J are TRBV30 and TRBJ1-5; 7 nucleotides agree with TRBD1. The CDR3 length is 13 residues. V gave up 5 bases and J gave up 5 bases; unmatched junction bases: 6. Germline V gives CDR1 GTSNPN, CDR2 SVGIG (reference sequence). CDR3 coding DNA: TGTGCCTGGGAACAGGGGCCGGATCAGCCCCAGCATTTT. Its protein product is CAWEQGPDQPQHF.